This T cell receptor (beta chain) was profiled in a study of cytotoxic CD8 clonotypes in ibrutinib-treated CLL. Sequenced by immunoSEQ multiplex PCR; TCRdb stores in-frame clones only, minus some. The table records under 300,000 clones, roughly 70% of them present only once. V lost 10 bases and J 4 bases, leaving 16 bases between the germline ends. Germline-derived CDR1 and CDR2 are LNHDA and SQIVND (reference sequence). This CDR3 spans 13 amino acids. The chain joins TRBV19 to TRBJ1-2; D is uncertain. This sequence originates from a human donor with chronic lymphocytic leukemia. Sequencing was performed on PBMCs, taken after 24 months of ibrutinib treatment. CDR3 DNA: TGTGCCACACTCCGTGGGAACAGCTATGGCTACACCTTC. Translating it yields CATLRGNSYGYTF.